The 32 T cell receptor beta chains given below trace back to one sample, sequenced in a study of blood T cell repertoires in COVID-19. TCRdb keeps only in-frame clones here, not all; method: immunoSEQ multiplex PCR. The data hold some 27,000 clones, with around 87% observed a single time. Sequenced input: peripheral blood. These receptors were obtained from a man in his forties or fifties with active COVID-19.

This CDR3 is CASSQGVQRTTKTKNIQYF. CDR3 bases: TGTGCCAGCAGCCAAGGAGTCCAAAGGACAACCAAAACCAAAAACATTCAGTACTTC. The rearrangement links TRBV14 to TRBJ2-4; D possibly corresponds to TRBD1 (5 bases). The CDR3 runs 19 residues. The germline V and J ends were trimmed by 1 base and 2 bases, with 21 bases remaining between them. Germline V gives CDR1 SGHDN, CDR2 FVKESK. Variable domain in full (rest from reference TRBV14 and TRBJ2-4): EAGVTQFPSHSVIEKGQTVTLRCDPISGHDNLYWYRRVMGKEIKFLLHFVKESKQDESGMPNNRFLAERTGGTYSTLKVQPAELEDSGVYFCASSQGVQRTTKTKNIQYFGAGTRLSVL.

This clone appeared a single time. V usage is TRBV4-1 and J usage is TRBJ2-3, with D possibly TRBD2 on 6 matching bases. Trimming stripped 1 base from V and 4 bases from J, with 15 bases between. This CDR3 region has 16 residues. Germline V gene lookup returns CDR1 MGHRA and CDR2 YSYEKL. CDR3 DNA: TGCGCCAGCAGCCAAGTAACCCGGAGGGCCGCAGATACGCAGTATTTT. It translates to CASSQVTRRAADTQYF.

The chain couples TRBV28 to TRBJ2-6; D call uncertain. This CDR3 has 12 residues. The germline V gene has CDR1 MDHEN and CDR2 SYDVKM. Trimming shortened V by 7 bases and J by 3 bases, and 4 bases separated the two germline ends. The CDR3 DNA follows: TGTGCCAGCAAGAGTGGGGCCAACGTCCTGACTTTC. Translating it yields CASKSGANVLTF.

The chain links TRBV24-1 to TRBJ1-1, with TRBD1 identical over 7 bases. Germline V gene data show CDR1 as KGHDR and CDR2 as SFDVKD. The CDR3 has 15 residues. The trim removed 5 bases at V and 1 base at J, leaving 6 bases unmatched. The DNA for the CDR3 is TGTGCCACCAGTGGACACAGGGGCGCGAACACTGAAGCTTTCTTT. Translated: CATSGHRGANTEAFF.

This clone has just a few counts. The chain links TRBV6-5 to TRBJ2-5; D remains unclear. This CDR3 is built from 13 residues. The V gene lost 6 bases and the J gene lost 0 bases, with 8 bases spanning the gap. Germline CDR1 MNHEY, CDR2 SVGAGI. The CDR3 protein is CASRAWYQETQYF. For the CDR3, the DNA is TGTGCCAGCAGAGCGTGGTACCAAGAGACCCAGTACTTC.

The J gene is TRBJ1-3, the V gene TRBV7-2, with TRBD1 matching 8 bases. The germline V gene has CDR1 SGHTA and CDR2 FQGNSA. This CDR3 region has 15 residues. J lost 4 bases, V lost 4 bases, and 6 bases had no gene match. The CDR3 is CASSSRQGSGNTIYF. The CDR3 DNA reads TGTGCCAGCAGCTCAAGACAGGGGTCCGGAAACACCATATATTTT.

This rearrangement joins TRBV15 to TRBJ1-2; 7 nucleotides align to TRBD1. Trimming at V came to 3 bases and at J to 8 bases, leaving 12 bases not matched to a gene. There are 15 residues in the CDR3. Looked up from germline, CDR1 is LNHNV and CDR2 is YYDKDF (reference sequence). CDR3 sequence (DNA): TGTGCCACCAGCAGGTCCGGGACAGCCTTACGCGGCTACACCTTC. The encoded protein is CATSRSGTALRGYTF. Together with reference TRBV15 and TRBJ1-2, the CDR3 gives the full variable domain: DAMVIQNPRYQVTQFGKPVTLSCSQTLNHNVMYWYQQKSSQAPKLLFHYYDKDFNNEADTPDNFQSRRPNTSFCFLDIRSPGLGDTAMYLCATSRSGTALRGYTFGSGTRLTVV.

This chain links TRBV14 with TRBJ2-2; D remains unclear. Germline V gene lookup returns CDR1 SGHDN and CDR2 FVKESK. The CDR3 totals 14 residues. Trimming removed 1 base from V and 3 bases from J, with 6 bases in between. CDR3 DNA: TGTGCCAGCAGCCAAGGGAGATACACCGGGGAGCTGTTTTTT. Translating gives CASSQGRYTGELFF.

V gene TRBV5-6 combines with J gene TRBJ1-6, with D uncertain. The length of the CDR3 is 15 residues. Deletions cut 6 bases from V and 9 bases from J, with 19 bases between. The germline V gene has CDR1 SGHDT and CDR2 YYEEEE. The CDR3 region is CASTPSPIRVSPLHF. The CDR3 bases are TGTGCCAGCACCCCCTCTCCCATCCGAGTTTCACCCCTCCACTTT.

This clone was seen only a few times. The CDR3 is CASSVDSSFGEAFF. CDR3 sequence (DNA): TGTGCCAGCAGCGTAGATTCGAGTTTTGGTGAAGCTTTCTTT. The V call is TRBV9, the J call TRBJ1-1; D is ambiguous. V lost 0 bases and J lost 7, with 13 bases in between. Germline-derived CDR1 and CDR2 are SGDLS and YYNGEE. This CDR3 has 14 residues. The variable domain in full, completed from reference TRBV9 and TRBJ1-1, reads DSGVTQTPKHLITATGQRVTLRCSPRSGDLSVYWYQQSLDQGLQFLIQYYNGEERAKGNILERFSAQQFPDLHSELNLSSLELGDSALYFCASSVDSSFGEAFFGQGTRLTVV.

The table lists this clone with a few counts. The junction differs from germline at one of its ends, possibly a read error. This chain joins TRBV7-7 and TRBJ1-5, with TRBD1 identical over 9 bases. Germline V gives CDR1 SSHAT, CDR2 FNYEAQ (reference sequence). This CDR3 is 15 amino acids long. The chain's CDR3 is CASSPEQGAIQPQHF. The CDR3 DNA follows: TGTGCTAGCAGCCCCGAACAGGGGGCTATTCAGCCCCAGCATTTT.

This clone occurred a few times. V and J are TRBV10-3 and TRBJ1-4, with D maybe TRBD1 (5 bases). CDR3 length equals 14 residues. V dropped 7 bases and J dropped 3 bases, with 12 bases sitting between them. Germline CDR1 is ENHRY and CDR2 is SYGVKD. This chain's CDR3 is CAITNGGSNEKLFF. The CDR3 nucleotides read TGTGCCATCACTAACGGGGGGTCTAATGAAAAACTGTTTTTT.

The chain couples TRBV3-1 (or the pseudogene TRBV3-2) to TRBJ1-2; 7 bases are shared with TRBD1. Germline V gene lookup returns CDR1 LGHDT and CDR2 YNNKEL (reference sequence). The CDR3 runs 16 residues. J was trimmed by 1 base and V by 1 base; bases with no gene match: 6. The CDR3, as DNA: TGTGCCAGCAGCCAAGGAGGGGGCAGTCTTAACTATGGCTACACCTTC. Its translation is CASSQGGGSLNYGYTF.

This sequence joins TRBV19 and TRBJ2-3; D unclear. With 2 bases removed from V and 0 bases from J, the gap between germline ends came to 21 bases. The length of the CDR3 is 19 residues. In germline, CDR1 is LNHDA, CDR2 SQIVND (reference sequence). CDR3 region: CASSIRQDMTLPSTDTQYF. Written as DNA, the CDR3 is TGTGCCAGTAGTATACGGCAGGATATGACCCTTCCTAGCACAGATACGCAGTATTTT.

The V gene is TRBV28, the J gene TRBJ2-7; 11 positions agree with TRBD2. CDR3 length equals 14 residues. J lost 2 bases, V lost 5 bases, and 2 bases had no gene match. Germline CDR1 MDHEN, CDR2 SYDVKM. CDR3 loop: CASSLAGGTYEQYF. The CDR3 DNA reads TGTGCCAGCAGTCTAGCGGGGGGCACCTACGAGCAGTACTTC.

The chain has TRBV4-1 and TRBJ1-2; D call uncertain. CDR1 and CDR2 (germline): MGHRA, YSYEKL. The germline V and J ends were trimmed by 1 base and 0 bases, with 12 bases remaining between them. The CDR3 is 16 amino acids. CDR3 residues: CASSQGLRRSNYGYTF. CDR3 bases: TGCGCCAGCAGCCAAGGCCTGAGGAGATCTAACTATGGCTACACCTTC.

This sequence joins TRBV6-6 and TRBJ1-3, with D maybe TRBD1 (6 bases). Germline loops: CDR1 MNHNY, CDR2 SVGAGI (reference sequence). Trimming removed 5 bases from V and 1 base from J, with 18 bases in between. The length of the CDR3 is 17 residues. In DNA form, the CDR3 reads TGTGCCAGCAGTCTGGGGGGCGGGGGAGTATCTGGAAACACCATATATTTT. The encoded protein is CASSLGGGGVSGNTIYF.

This clone has more than one count but fewer than ten. The rearrangement joins TRBV28 to TRBJ2-5; D may be TRBD1 (6 bases). Trimming removed 3 bases from V and 5 bases from J, with 13 bases in between. The CDR3 runs 14 residues. Germline V lookup: CDR1 MDHEN, CDR2 SYDVKM. The CDR3 here is CASSLGSGVETQYF. CDR3 DNA: TGTGCCAGCAGTTTGGGCTCAGGGGTGGAGACCCAGTACTTC.

The sample holds one count of this clone. In the same sample, other DNA sequences code for this CDR3. The J gene is TRBJ1-5, the V gene TRBV5-6, with a tentative D call TRBD1 (5 bases). V lost 0 bases to trimming and J lost 3 bases, with 10 bases between them. CDR1 and CDR2 (germline): SGHDT, YYEEEE. This CDR3 has 15 residues. CDR3 sequence reads: CASSLAGGVNQPQHF. CDR3 nucleotides: TGTGCCAGCAGCTTGGCGGGGGGGGTCAATCAGCCCCAGCATTTT.

The chain couples TRBV10-2 to TRBJ2-3; 10 nucleotides line up with TRBD1. Germline V gene data show CDR1 as WSHSY and CDR2 as SAAADI. V was pared by 8 bases and J by 4 bases, with 12 bases of the junction left unmatched. The CDR3 is made up of 16 amino acids. The CDR3: CASSSFGTGAPDTQYF. The CDR3 DNA reads as TGCGCCAGCTCAAGCTTTGGGACAGGGGCTCCAGATACGCAGTATTTT.

This rearrangement joins TRBV7-2 to TRBJ1-2, with D tentatively TRBD1 (6 bases). Germline V gene data show CDR1 as SGHTA and CDR2 as FQGNSA. The CDR3 has 15 residues. The V gene lost 4 bases and the J gene lost 4 bases, with 16 bases spanning the gap. CDR3 loop: CASSSRPGAPYGYTF. The CDR3 DNA is TGTGCCAGCAGCTCCCGGCCAGGGGCGCCCTATGGCTACACCTTC. The entire variable domain, with the rest obtained from reference TRBV7-2 and TRBJ1-2, is as follows: GAGVSQSPSNKVTEKGKDVELRCDPISGHTALYWYRQSLGQGLEFLIYFQGNSAPDKSGLPSDRFSAERTGGSVSTLTIQRTQQEDSAVYLCASSSRPGAPYGYTFGSGTRLTVV.

The chain employs TRBV7-2 and TRBJ2-5, with TRBD1 identical over 8 bases. CDR1 and CDR2 (germline): SGHTA, FQGNSA. CDR3 length: 15 residues. Trimming removed 4 bases from V and 2 bases from J; junction bases left unmatched: 6. The CDR3 nucleotides read TGTGCCAGCAGCTCAGACAGGGGTAAACAAGAGACCCAGTACTTC. As protein: CASSSDRGKQETQYF.

As concerns this clone: Other DNA variants within this sample encode the same CDR3. V usage is TRBV7-9 and J usage is TRBJ2-7, with TRBD1 matching over 9 bases. Per germline, CDR1 SEHNR and CDR2 FQNEAQ (reference sequence). V trimming: 5 bases; J trimming: 3 bases; junction bases outside the gene matches: 8. The length of the CDR3 is 15 residues. The CDR3 DNA is TGTGCCAGCAGCCCCCGGGGACAGGGATTCTACGAGCAGTACTTC. Translating it yields CASSPRGQGFYEQYF.

V is TRBV18 and J is TRBJ1-5; a possible D gene is TRBD1 (5 bases). There are 15 residues in the CDR3. Trimming shortened V by 4 bases and J by 4 bases, and 14 bases separated the two germline ends. Germline CDR1 and CDR2: KGHSH and LQKENI. The CDR3: CASSLRQRENQPQHF. The CDR3 coding sequence is TGTGCCAGCTCACTTCGACAGAGAGAAAATCAGCCCCAGCATTTT. Full variable domain (missing parts from reference TRBV18 and TRBJ1-5): NAGVMQNPRHLVRRRGQEARLRCSPMKGHSHVYWYRQLPEEGLKFMVYLQKENIIDESGMPKERFSAEFPKEGPSILRIQQVVRGDSAAYFCASSLRQRENQPQHFGDGTRLSIL.

The rearrangement links TRBV5-6 to TRBJ1-3; 9 bases fit TRBD1. V was pared by 4 bases and J by 0 bases, with 5 bases of the junction left unmatched. Germline assignment: CDR1 SGHDT and CDR2 YYEEEE. This CDR3 region has 16 residues. The DNA of the CDR3 is TGTGCCAGCAGCCCCGGACAGGGGTTCTCTGGAAACACCATATATTTT. Its translation: CASSPGQGFSGNTIYF. The full variable domain, rest sourced from reference TRBV5-6 and TRBJ1-3, is DAGVTQSPTHLIKTRGQQVTLRCSPKSGHDTVSWYQQALGQGPQFIFQYYEEEERQRGNFPDRFSGHQFPNYSSELNVNALLLGDSALYLCASSPGQGFSGNTIYFGEGSWLTVV.

The chain is built from TRBV5-1 and TRBJ2-1, with 7 bases that match TRBD2. The junction had 10 bases not matched to a gene; V was cut back by 4 bases and J by 9 bases. The CDR3 extends over 14 amino acids. Germline V gives CDR1 SGHRS, CDR2 YFSETQ. CDR3 coding DNA: TGCGCCAGCAGCCCGTACCTGGGGGAGGGTGAGCAGTTCTTC. Translation: CASSPYLGEGEQFF.

V and J are TRBV3-1 (or the pseudogene TRBV3-2) and TRBJ2-5; 11 bases map to TRBD2. CDR3 length: 13 residues. Germline CDR1 reads LGHDT; CDR2 reads YNNKEL (reference sequence). Unmatched junction bases numbered 3, after V lost 8 bases and J lost 4 bases. CDR3 residues: CASLAGGGETQYF. The CDR3 bases are TGTGCCAGCTTAGCGGGAGGGGGAGAGACCCAGTACTTC.

The rearrangement links TRBV10-2 to TRBJ1-1; D may be TRBD1 (5 bases). This CDR3 is 17 amino acids long. The V gene's germline CDR1 is WSHSY and CDR2 SAAADI. Trimming took 6 bases from V and 3 from J, leaving 23 bases between them. Here the CDR3 DNA reads TGCGCCAGCAGGGACGGGGGTAGGAGACGTCCGGACACTGAAGCTTTCTTT. Protein: CASRDGGRRRPDTEAFF.

The rearrangement joins TRBV10-3 to TRBJ1-5; 8 nucleotides match TRBD1. V dropped 0 bases and J dropped 5; count of bases not matched to a gene: 6. The CDR3 loop spans 16 amino acids. Germline CDR1 is ENHRY and CDR2 is SYGVKD. The CDR3 bases are TGTGCCATCAGTGAGTCGCGCCAGGGGGCTCATCAGCCCCAGCATTTT. The encoded protein is CAISESRQGAHQPQHF.

This rearrangement joins TRBV6-1 to TRBJ1-1; D is unclear. CDR3 length equals 14 residues. From germline, CDR1 is MNHNS and CDR2 SASEGT. Trimming cost V 1 base and J 5 bases, with 11 bases left between them. The CDR3 sequence is CASSEGEIKTEAFF. The CDR3, as DNA: TGTGCCAGCAGTGAAGGGGAGATAAAGACTGAAGCTTTCTTT.

The genes are TRBV6-5 and TRBJ2-1, with 9 positions matching TRBD1. The V and J ends lost 4 bases and 3 bases, in that order; junction bases with no gene match: 7. The CDR3 has 16 amino acids. Per the germline V gene, CDR1 is MNHEY and CDR2 is SVGAGI. Here the CDR3 DNA reads TGTGCCAGCAGTTCCCAGACAGGGGGGCTCTACAATGAGCAGTTCTTC. Its protein is CASSSQTGGLYNEQFF.

The rearrangement joins TRBV5-1 to TRBJ1-1, with 9 bases matching TRBD1. J lost 1 base, V lost 4 bases, and 8 bases had no gene match. This CDR3 region has 16 residues. From germline, CDR1 is SGHRS and CDR2 YFSETQ. CDR3 sequence (DNA): TGCGCCAGCAGCAACACACAGGGGGCGCGGAACACTGAAGCTTTCTTT. Amino acids: CASSNTQGARNTEAFF. Complete variable domain (other parts from reference TRBV5-1 and TRBJ1-1): KAGVTQTPRYLIKTRGQQVTLSCSPISGHRSVSWYQQTPGQGLQFLFEYFSETQRNKGNFPGRFSGRQFSNSRSEMNVSTLELGDSALYLCASSNTQGARNTEAFFGQGTRLTVV.